This TCR beta chain was observed in a study of blood T cell repertoires in COVID-19. Germline V lookup: CDR1 SGHRS, CDR2 YFSETQ. Between the trimmed V and J ends, which lost 0 bases and 5 bases, there was a span of 14 bases. The CDR3 loop spans 15 amino acids. Here immunoSEQ multiplex PCR was the method, and the copy in TCRdb shows in-frame clones only, minus some. Altogether about 260,000 clones are present, over 65% being singletons, with the ten largest covering 4.6%. The rearrangement links TRBV5-1 to TRBJ1-1; D is unresolved. The sequence was obtained from a man between 60 and 70 years old who had recovered from COVID-19. Material for sequencing was peripheral blood. The CDR3 region has the DNA TGCGCCAGCAGCTTGGCCGGTCCGTGGGAGACTGAAGCTTTCTTT. Amino acid sequence: CASSLAGPWETEAFF.